Below are 10 T cell receptor beta chains sequenced from a single sample in a study of T cells expressing NK-cell markers. Each CDR3 protein gets one entry in TCRdb, which reprocessed the 5' RACE reads and gives no DNA. The sample totals roughly 180,000 distinct CDR3 sequences; its top ten clones hold roughly a fifth. Material: blood T cells: a sorted CD56 or NKG2C T cell subset, CD4+ or CD8+ T cells, or bulk PBMC T cells (not recorded which). The source of these receptors is a man aged 18 to 69 in good health.

This sequence joins TRBV2 and TRBJ2-7; TCRdb gives TRBD1 as the D gene, but with no DNA this cannot be confirmed. This CDR3 region has 13 residues. Germline loops: CDR1 SNHLY, CDR2 FYNNEI. The CDR3 loop reads CAIRLGLGYEQYF.

The CDR3 reads CASSRGDFTGELFF. The chain recombines TRBV11-2 with TRBJ2-2; the D call from TCRdb, TRBD2, cannot be confirmed without DNA. The CDR3 runs 14 residues. CDR1 and CDR2 (germline): SGHAT, FQNNGV.

The chain has TRBV12-3 or TRBV12-4 and TRBJ2-1; the D call of TRBD1 rests on TCRdb alone, since no DNA is present to check it. CDR3 length: 15 amino acids. The CDR3 reads CASDLGQGAGDEQFF.

The V call is TRBV30, the J call TRBJ1-1. CDR1 and CDR2 (germline): GTSNPN, SVGIG (reference sequence). The CDR3 sequence is 13 residues long. CDR3 sequence: CAWSVWASTEAFF.

V is TRBV7-9 and J is TRBJ2-7; the TRBD1 assignment by TCRdb is unverifiable without DNA. CDR1 is SEHNR, CDR2 FQNEAQ, per germline (reference sequence). The CDR3 totals 15 residues. The CDR3 region is CASSLARGETYEQYF.

The CDR3 region is CSAPSGGASDTQYF. The gene calls are TRBV20-1 and TRBJ2-3; TCRdb gives TRBD2 as the D gene, but with no DNA this cannot be confirmed. The germline V gene encodes CDR1 DFQATT and CDR2 SNEGSKA (reference sequence). The length of the CDR3 is 14 residues.

This rearrangement joins TRBV18 to TRBJ2-2; lacking DNA, the TRBD2 call made by TCRdb goes unchecked. This CDR3 has 14 amino acids. CDR1 and CDR2 from the germline V gene are KGHSH and LQKENI. CDR3 amino acids: CASSPDYNTGELFF.

The chain links TRBV4-2 to TRBJ2-5; as DNA is missing, the TRBD2 call by TCRdb cannot be tested. The CDR3 extends over 17 amino acids. From germline, CDR1 is LGHNA and CDR2 YNFKEQ. The CDR3 sequence: CASSQASASGGVETQYF.

The J gene is TRBJ2-7, the V gene TRBV6-1; TCRdb picks TRBD1, but there is no DNA to check that call. Germline lookup yields CDR1 MNHNS and CDR2 SASEGT. The CDR3 extends over 16 amino acids. The CDR3 is CASSEVDRGPLNEQYF.

This rearrangement joins TRBV29-1 to TRBJ1-2; TCRdb's D call of TRBD1 is untestable without DNA. Germline V lookup: CDR1 SQVTM, CDR2 ANQGSEA. The CDR3 is made up of 15 amino acids. The CDR3 spells CSVGGLGAKAYGYTF.